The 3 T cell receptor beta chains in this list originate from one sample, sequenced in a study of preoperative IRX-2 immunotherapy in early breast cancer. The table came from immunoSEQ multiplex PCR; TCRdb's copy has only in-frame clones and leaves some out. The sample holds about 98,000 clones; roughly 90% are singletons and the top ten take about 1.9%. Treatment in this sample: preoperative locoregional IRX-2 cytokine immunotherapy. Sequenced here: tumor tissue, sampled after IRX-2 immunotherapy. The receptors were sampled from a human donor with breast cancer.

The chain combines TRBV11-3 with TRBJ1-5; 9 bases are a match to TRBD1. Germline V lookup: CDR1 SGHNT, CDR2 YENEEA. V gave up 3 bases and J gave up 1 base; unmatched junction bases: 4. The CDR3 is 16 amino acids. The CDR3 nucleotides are TGTGCCAGCAGCTTGGCCGGACAGGGGAGCAATCAGCCCCAGCATTTT. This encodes CASSLAGQGSNQPQHF.

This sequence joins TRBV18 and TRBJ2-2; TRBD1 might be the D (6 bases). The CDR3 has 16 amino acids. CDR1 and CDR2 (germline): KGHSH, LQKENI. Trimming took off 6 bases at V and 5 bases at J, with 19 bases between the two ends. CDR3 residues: CASSQDRLRGTGELFF. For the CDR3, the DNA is TGTGCCAGCTCCCAAGACCGCTTGAGGGGGACCGGGGAGCTGTTTTTT.

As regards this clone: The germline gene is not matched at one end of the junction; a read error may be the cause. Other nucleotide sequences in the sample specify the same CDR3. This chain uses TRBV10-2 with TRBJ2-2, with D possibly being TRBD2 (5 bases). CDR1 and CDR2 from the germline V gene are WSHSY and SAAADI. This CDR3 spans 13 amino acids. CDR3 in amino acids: CASSEQNTGELFF. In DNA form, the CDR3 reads TGCGCCAGCAGTGAACAGAACACCGGGGAGTTGTTTTTT.